The present T cell receptor beta chain was sequenced within a study of T cell responses to AZD1222 COVID-19 vaccine. CDR3 length: 16 amino acids. Germline V CDR1 and CDR2: DFQATT, SNEGSKA (reference sequence). V was trimmed by 3 bases and J by 3 bases, leaving 20 bases between them. Measured with immunoSEQ multiplex PCR; TCRdb has only the in-frame clones, and not every one. The sample contains around 110,000 clones, over 75% of which appear only once. The clonotype was recovered from an adult in good health. The source material was peripheral blood, sampled on day 0 of AZD1222 vaccination. The V and J genes are TRBV20-1 and TRBJ1-2, with a tentative D call TRBD1 (6 bases). This CDR3 reads CSASTGWGGAYYGYTF. As DNA, the CDR3 is TGCAGTGCTAGTACAGGATGGGGGGGCGCCTACTATGGCTACACCTTC.